This T cell receptor (beta chain) was retrieved from a study of T cell repertoires in cytomegalovirus infection (dated by TCRdb to between 2018 and 2021). Looking at the study overall: Peptide stimulations targeted recently identified HLA-C-restricted CMV epitopes, whose presentation resists viral immunomodulation, together with well-studied HLA-B-restricted epitopes. Donor HLA type was relevant to the analysis, because carriage of CMV infection together with the matching HLA type was indicated by public TCR beta signatures. Beyond this particular receptor, the publication reports: Carriers of CMV infection plus the relevant HLA type were discriminated by the cumulative frequency of public TCR beta family members in the study cohort and in an independent roughly 340-donor cohort. The ex vivo response was dominated by HLA-C-restricted CMV-specific TCR beta clonotypes, which also provided the single most frequent clonotype in two of eight donors.

The sample's treatment or condition label, decoded: in vitro stimulation with specific CMV peptide epitopes to enrich CMV-specific T cells. The germline V gene (reference sequence) specifies LNHDA as CDR1 and SQIVND as CDR2. V is pared back by 3 bases and J by 11 bases, with 35 bases lying between the germline termini. Including the terminal cysteine and phenylalanine, the CDR3 comprises 20 residues. The entry retains the CDR3 DNA only, 60 bases that are in frame from base 1. A remark on this clonotype: What this receptor recognizes is not known. There are no base qualities to consult, and no much larger clone falls within one base.

The listed sequencing device is Illumina HiSeq 1500. TCRdb took the public reads, trimmed them with fastp at Q25, ran MiXCR for clone calling and kept in-frame beta chains. Entries are consolidated by CDR3 protein sequence, retaining the most common genes and DNA. Here the sample has about 830,000 distinct CDR3 sequences; approximately 32% occur a single time. The top ten hold roughly 12% of the sample. The TCR originated in a human donor in good health (CMV status not recorded). Some clones in this sample may be carry-over from other donors' samples. Source: cultured CD8+ T cells from PBMCs, taken from culture after CMV antigen stimulation. Here the chain combines TRBV19 and TRBJ1-5; perhaps TRBD1 is the D gene, with 5 bases matching. The CDR3 has the sequence CASSIGVGEQADYLDSAQHF. The base sequence is TGTGCCAGTAGTATTGGGGTGGGGGAGCAAGCGGACTATCTGGACTCGGCCCAGCATTTT.